This TCR beta chain was recovered during a study of blood T cell repertoires in COVID-19. This CDR3 contains 18 residues. Germline-derived CDR1 and CDR2 are KGHSH and LQKENI. Trimming at V came to 3 bases and at J to 5 bases, leaving 12 bases not matched to a gene. Assay used: immunoSEQ multiplex PCR; TCRdb lists only in-frame clones, some missing. The sample holds about 240,000 clones, 83% seen once. The sequencing input was PBMCs or T cells enriched from blood (not recorded which). The rearrangement uses TRBV18 and TRBJ2-5, with 13 positions matching TRBD2. This TCR was sampled from a woman in her thirties or forties who had been exposed to COVID-19. CDR3 protein: CASSPGTSGVYTGETQYF. As DNA, the CDR3 is TGTGCCAGCTCACCCGGGACTAGCGGGGTCTATACTGGGGAGACCCAGTACTTC.